What follows are 30 T cell receptor beta chains derived from one specimen sequenced in a study of blood T cell repertoires in COVID-19. The data were produced by immunoSEQ multiplex PCR, yet TCRdb's version contains in-frame clones alone and is incomplete. The profile shows approximately 66,000 clones, 70% to 90% of them singletons. The sample comprised peripheral blood. The source of these receptors is a human donor with active COVID-19. The donor label of this sample is uncertain.

This chain connects TRBV5-6 to TRBJ2-1; tentative D call: TRBD1 (6 bases). CDR1 SGHDT and CDR2 YYEEEE come from the germline V gene. With 2 bases removed from V and 6 bases from J, the gap between germline ends came to 9 bases. The CDR3 covers 13 residues. CDR3 bases: TGTGCCAGCAGCTTACTCAGGGGCAATGAGCAGTTCTTC. Protein product: CASSLLRGNEQFF.

The CDR3 sequence is CASRPGQSRNEQFF. Here the CDR3 DNA reads TGTGCCAGCAGACCAGGACAGTCCCGAAATGAGCAGTTCTTC. V is TRBV5-6 and J is TRBJ2-1; possibly TRBD1 for D (6 bases). Germline CDR1 and CDR2: SGHDT and YYEEEE. CDR3 length equals 14 residues. Trimming stripped 5 bases from V and 7 bases from J, with 16 bases between. The full variable domain, rest sourced from reference TRBV5-6 and TRBJ2-1, is DAGVTQSPTHLIKTRGQQVTLRCSPKSGHDTVSWYQQALGQGPQFIFQYYEEEERQRGNFPDRFSGHQFPNYSSELNVNALLLGDSALYLCASRPGQSRNEQFFGPGTRLTVL.

V and J are TRBV12-3 or TRBV12-4 and TRBJ1-2; the D is unclear. V was clipped by 3 bases and J by 1 base, with 6 bases between them. The CDR3 spans 13 residues. The CDR3 spells CASSLADNYGYTF. Here the CDR3 DNA reads TGTGCCAGCAGTTTGGCCGATAACTATGGCTACACCTTC.

The chain carries TRBV2 and TRBJ2-7; the match to TRBD2 covers 9 bases. The CDR3 contains 14 residues. The germline V gene has CDR1 SNHLY and CDR2 FYNNEI. V lost 7 bases, J lost 2 bases, and 6 bases stayed unmatched. CDR3 protein: CASTGLAATYEQYF. The DNA for the CDR3 is TGTGCCAGCACGGGACTAGCCGCCACCTACGAGCAGTACTTC.

This chain links TRBV19 with TRBJ1-5, with D possibly being TRBD1 (5 bases). This CDR3 is 18 amino acids long. The V gene lost 5 bases and the J gene lost 0 bases, with 20 bases spanning the gap. Germline V lookup: CDR1 LNHDA, CDR2 SQIVND (reference sequence). Written as DNA, the CDR3 is TGTGCCAGTAGTGGACCGCTCAGGGTGGACCATAGCAATCAGCCCCAGCATTTT. Amino acids: CASSGPLRVDHSNQPQHF.

The chain joins TRBV27 to TRBJ2-1, with TRBD2 matching 12 bases. The germline V gene has CDR1 MNHEY and CDR2 SMNVEV (reference sequence). This CDR3 contains 16 residues. The V gene end was trimmed by 6 bases and the J gene end by 3 bases; junction bases not matched to a gene: 6. The CDR3 region is CASRRLAGDYYNEQFF. DNA of the CDR3: TGTGCCAGCAGGCGACTAGCGGGAGATTACTACAATGAGCAGTTCTTC.

The chain employs TRBV5-4 and TRBJ1-6; the match to TRBD1 covers 10 bases. V lost 4 bases to trimming and J lost 10 bases; unmatched junction nucleotides: 8. The CDR3 spans 15 residues. From germline, CDR1 is SGHNT and CDR2 YYREEE (reference sequence). The CDR3 DNA sequence: TGTGCCAGCAGCCCCGCGACAGGGGGCATGTCACCCCTCCACTTT. Translation: CASSPATGGMSPLHF.

The chain has TRBV27 and TRBJ1-4; a possible D gene is TRBD1 (5 bases). V lost 2 bases, J lost 4 bases, and 8 bases lay in between. The length of the CDR3 is 14 residues. Per germline, CDR1 MNHEY and CDR2 SMNVEV (reference sequence). The CDR3 is CASSLGGLNEKLFF. In DNA form, the CDR3 reads TGTGCCAGCAGTTTAGGGGGACTTAATGAAAAACTGTTTTTT.

The chain couples TRBV7-3 to TRBJ2-1; tentative D call: TRBD2 (5 bases). Germline assignment: CDR1 SGHTA and CDR2 FQGTGA. V was cut by 1 base and J by 7 bases, with 11 bases left in between. The CDR3 is made up of 14 amino acids. In DNA, the CDR3 is TGTGCCAGCAGCTTAAGAGGGTTAGAGAATGAGCAGTTCTTC. Translation: CASSLRGLENEQFF.

This clone has just one count. The chain uses TRBV19 and TRBJ1-2; D unclear. Germline V lookup: CDR1 LNHDA, CDR2 SQIVND (reference sequence). The CDR3 runs 13 residues. V shed 4 bases and J shed 3 bases, with 9 bases lying between them. CDR3 in DNA: TGTGCCAGTAGTACGCCGGGTCACTATGGCTACACCTTC. Protein product: CASSTPGHYGYTF.

The chain has TRBV6-5 and TRBJ2-3, with 8 nucleotides matching TRBD2. Germline V CDR1 and CDR2: MNHEY, SVGAGI. Losses at the gene ends were 4 bases for V and 0 bases for J; bases not matched to a gene: 3. The CDR3 consists of 15 residues. The CDR3 loop reads CASSLIAGSTDTQYF. CDR3 DNA: TGTGCCAGCAGTTTAATAGCGGGAAGCACAGATACGCAGTATTTT.

In this sample, this clone turned up once. At the DNA level, this CDR3 is encoded by other sequences in the same sample as well. J is TRBJ2-1 and V is TRBV27; a possible D gene is TRBD1 (5 bases). The length of the CDR3 is 12 residues. Germline V gene lookup returns CDR1 MNHEY and CDR2 SMNVEV (reference sequence). V was pared by 8 bases and J by 3 bases, with 8 bases between. Here the CDR3 reads CASGDSYNEQFF. DNA for the CDR3: TGTGCCAGCGGTGACAGCTACAATGAGCAGTTCTTC.

Only one count was recorded for this clone. The gene calls are TRBV19 and TRBJ2-3, with 12 bases lining up with TRBD2. Germline CDR1 and CDR2: LNHDA and SQIVND (reference sequence). The V segment lost 5 bases and the J segment 2 bases; nucleotides outside the gene matches: 8. CDR3 size: 17 residues. CDR3 DNA: TGTGCCAGTAGTTCGGGACTAGCGGGCCGACCCACAGATACGCAGTATTTT. Translated, it gives CASSSGLAGRPTDTQYF. Variable domain in full (rest from reference TRBV19 and TRBJ2-3): DGGITQSPKYLFRKEGQNVTLSCEQNLNHDAMYWYRQDPGQGLRLIYYSQIVNDFQKGDIAEGYSVSREKKESFPLTVTSAQKNPTAFYLCASSSGLAGRPTDTQYFGPGTRLTVL.

In its sample, this clone was seen a few times. The rearrangement links TRBV4-1 to TRBJ1-1; the D gene is possibly TRBD1 (5 bases). The CDR3 covers 15 residues. V gave up 3 bases and J gave up 3 bases, with 14 bases separating them. Per the germline V gene, CDR1 is MGHRA and CDR2 is YSYEKL. The CDR3 reads CASSQGLRADTEAFF. DNA of the CDR3: TGCGCCAGCAGCCAGGGACTTCGAGCCGACACTGAAGCTTTCTTT.

The V call is TRBV30, the J call TRBJ1-5; D is perhaps TRBD1 (6 bases). The CDR3 extends over 13 amino acids. Deletions cut 5 bases from V and 1 base from J, with 9 bases between. In germline, CDR1 is GTSNPN, CDR2 SVGIG (reference sequence). This chain's CDR3 is CAWSTGSNQPQHF. For the CDR3, the DNA is TGTGCCTGGTCTACAGGGAGCAATCAGCCCCAGCATTTT.

CDR3 region: CASSLAGAGTDTQYF. For the CDR3, the DNA is TGTGCCAGCAGCTTAGCGGGAGCGGGCACAGATACGCAGTATTTT. The V gene is TRBV7-2, the J gene TRBJ2-3; perhaps TRBD2 as D (5 bases). CDR1 SGHTA and CDR2 FQGNSA come from the germline V gene. This CDR3 is built from 15 residues. The V gene lost 0 bases and the J gene lost 1 base, with 8 bases spanning the gap.

This chain connects TRBV12-3 or TRBV12-4 to TRBJ1-3, with D hard to call. The V end lost 7 bases, the J end lost 2 bases, and 6 bases lay between the germline ends. There are 12 residues in the CDR3. CDR3 protein: CASTPAGNTIYF. CDR3 sequence (DNA): TGTGCCAGCACCCCCGCTGGAAACACCATATATTTT.

DNA for the CDR3: TGTGCCACCAGTCCCAAAATCCTCATTCCGGGTCGCGGGAACACTGAAGCTTTCTTT. This codes for CATSPKILIPGRGNTEAFF. V and J are TRBV15 and TRBJ1-1, with unresolved D. V lost 6 bases and J 1 base, leaving 27 bases between the germline ends. Per germline, CDR1 LNHNV and CDR2 YYDKDF (reference sequence). The CDR3 is 19 residues long.

The J gene is TRBJ2-7, the V gene TRBV7-8, with 7 bases fitting TRBD1. The CDR3 sequence is 15 residues long. The V segment lost 1 base and the J segment 0 bases; nucleotides outside the gene matches: 3. Per the germline V gene, CDR1 is SGHVS and CDR2 is FQNEAQ. CDR3 bases: TGTGCCAGCAGCTTAGACAGGGGAAGCTCCTACGAGCAGTACTTC. This translates into CASSLDRGSSYEQYF.

This clone was found a few times. This rearrangement joins TRBV7-9 to TRBJ2-7; 9 bases are a match to TRBD1. This CDR3 has 12 residues. The V gene end was trimmed by 8 bases and the J gene end by 4 bases; junction bases not matched to a gene: 3. Germline CDR1 is SEHNR and CDR2 is FQNEAQ (reference sequence). CDR3 sequence reads: CASRDREYEQYF. CDR3 sequence (DNA): TGTGCCAGCCGGGACAGGGAGTACGAGCAGTACTTC.

The rearrangement joins TRBV28 to TRBJ2-5, with 8 bases matching TRBD2. The germline gives CDR1 MDHEN, CDR2 SYDVKM. The CDR3 loop spans 14 amino acids. The J segment lost 3 bases and the V segment lost 7 bases, leaving 7 bases of the junction unmatched. This chain's CDR3 is CASTLAGPKETQYF. For the CDR3, the DNA is TGTGCCAGCACCTTAGCGGGGCCTAAAGAGACCCAGTACTTC.

This clone was seen more than once but under ten times. J is TRBJ2-7 and V is TRBV6-2 or TRBV6-3; TRBD2 matches 11 bases. The CDR3 consists of 18 residues. J lost 0 bases, V lost 2 bases, and 9 bases had no gene match. Germline assignment: CDR1 MNHEY and CDR2 SVGEGT. Here the CDR3 DNA reads TGTGCCAGCAGTTACGAGGCCTGGACTAGCGGGCCCTCCTACGAGCAGTACTTC. Translated: CASSYEAWTSGPSYEQYF.

With respect to this clone: This CDR3 is also generated by other DNA sequences in the sample. The CDR3 DNA follows: TGTGCCAGCAGCCAAGGTGGGACAGGGGTTTCACCCCTCCACTTT. This translates into CASSQGGTGVSPLHF. V usage is TRBV3-1 (or the pseudogene TRBV3-2) and J usage is TRBJ1-6; TRBD1 aligns across 10 bases. With 1 base clipped from V and 9 bases from J, the junction kept 3 bases outside the gene matches. The CDR3 is 15 amino acids. Germline-derived CDR1 and CDR2 are LGHDT and YNNKEL (reference sequence).

The chain is built from TRBV7-2 and TRBJ1-6, with D possibly matching TRBD1 (5 bases). V lost 1 base, J lost 6 bases, and 10 bases lay in between. Germline V gene lookup returns CDR1 SGHTA and CDR2 FQGNSA. There are 15 residues in the CDR3. The CDR3 coding sequence is TGTGCCAGCAGCTTAGAGGGCAGGGCTAATTCACCCCTCCACTTT. It is translated as CASSLEGRANSPLHF.

CDR3 nucleotide sequence: TGCAGCGCCCGGACAGGGGGCGGGTACGGCTACACCTTC. Translation gives CSARTGGGYGYTF. The rearrangement uses TRBV29-1 and TRBJ1-2; 11 bases match TRBD1. The V and J ends lost 7 bases and 8 bases, in that order; junction bases with no gene match: 9. Germline CDR1 and CDR2: SQVTM and ANQGSEA. This CDR3 comprises 13 residues.

The V call is TRBV5-1, the J call TRBJ2-3; D may be TRBD1 (5 bases). Deletions cut 3 bases from V and 1 base from J, with 12 bases between. CDR3 length: 15 amino acids. Germline loops: CDR1 SGHRS, CDR2 YFSETQ. DNA of the CDR3: TGCGCCAGCAGCTCGCAGGGCCGGGGCACAGATACGCAGTATTTT. It encodes CASSSQGRGTDTQYF.

The chain carries TRBV19 and TRBJ1-5; TRBD1 might be the D (5 bases). This CDR3 comprises 21 residues. V was cut by 5 bases and J by 0 bases, with 29 bases left in between. CDR1 and CDR2 from the germline V gene are LNHDA and SQIVND (reference sequence). The CDR3, as DNA: TGTGCCAGTAGTCTCTTATTCCGACAATCGGGGGAAACCATTAGCAATCAGCCCCAGCATTTT. Translated, it gives CASSLLFRQSGETISNQPQHF.

This chain links TRBV7-3 with TRBJ2-2, with D possibly matching TRBD1 (5 bases). The V end was cut by 3 bases, the J end by 6 bases, with 8 bases between. In germline, CDR1 is SGHTA, CDR2 FQGTGA. The CDR3 consists of 13 residues. CDR3 in amino acids: CASSFQGAGELFF. In DNA, the CDR3 is TGTGCCAGCAGCTTCCAGGGTGCCGGGGAGCTGTTTTTT.

The rearrangement uses TRBV5-1 and TRBJ2-7; 8 bases agree with TRBD1. Trimming cost V 4 bases and J 0 bases; bases outside gene matches: 6. CDR3 length: 15 amino acids. The germline gives CDR1 SGHRS, CDR2 YFSETQ. CDR3 loop: CASSTGTGTSYEQYF. DNA for the CDR3: TGCGCCAGCAGCACCGGGACAGGAACCTCCTACGAGCAGTACTTC.

The chain employs TRBV5-1 and TRBJ2-3; 9 nucleotides align to TRBD2. Losses at the gene ends were 0 bases for V and 4 bases for J; bases not matched to a gene: 9. The length of the CDR3 is 17 residues. CDR1 is SGHRS and CDR2 is YFSETQ in the germline V gene. CDR3 in DNA: TGCGCCAGCAGCTTGGACGGTGCGGGGGGGCCGGCAGATACGCAGTATTTT. Translating it yields CASSLDGAGGPADTQYF.